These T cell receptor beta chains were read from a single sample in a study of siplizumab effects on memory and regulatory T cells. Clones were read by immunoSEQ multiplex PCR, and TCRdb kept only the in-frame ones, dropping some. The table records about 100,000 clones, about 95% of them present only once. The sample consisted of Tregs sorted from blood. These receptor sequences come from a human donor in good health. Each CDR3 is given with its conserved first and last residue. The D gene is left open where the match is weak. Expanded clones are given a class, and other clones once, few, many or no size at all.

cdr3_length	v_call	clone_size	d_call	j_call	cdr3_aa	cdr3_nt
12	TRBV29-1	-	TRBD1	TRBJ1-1	CSVRTGYAEAFF	TGCAGCGTCCGGACAGGGTATGCTGAAGCTTTCTTT
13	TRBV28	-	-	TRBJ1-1	CASSLWGAPEAFF	TGTGCCAGCAGTTTATGGGGGGCTCCTGAAGCTTTCTTT
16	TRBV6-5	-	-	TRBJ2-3	CASSYTQGSSTDTQYF	TGTGCCAGCAGTTACACGCAGGGGTCTAGCACAGATACGCAGTATTTT
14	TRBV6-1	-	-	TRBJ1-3	CASSDPGAGNTIYF	TGTGCCAGCAGTGACCCAGGAGCTGGAAACACCATATATTTT
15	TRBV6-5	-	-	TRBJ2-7	CASSWGHSQPYEQYF	TGTGCCAGCAGTTGGGGACATAGCCAACCCTACGAGCAGTACTTC
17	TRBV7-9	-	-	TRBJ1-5	CASSLYTPAASNQPQHF	TGTGCCAGCAGCTTATATACCCCGGCGGCTAGCAATCAGCCCCAGCATTTT
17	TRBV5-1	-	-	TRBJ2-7	CASSSYTGKPNGYEQYF	TGCGCCAGCAGCTCCTACACAGGGAAGCCCAATGGTTACGAGCAGTACTTC
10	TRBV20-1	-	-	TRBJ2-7	CSARRYEQYF	TGCAGTGCTAGGCGGTACGAGCAGTACTTC
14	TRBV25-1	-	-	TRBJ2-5	CASSDSLTGETQYF	TGTGCCAGCAGTGATTCCCTAACAGGGGAGACCCAGTACTTC
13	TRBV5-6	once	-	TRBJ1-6	CASSLRGDSPLHF	TGTGCCAGCAGCTTGAGGGGAGATTCACCCCTCCACTTT
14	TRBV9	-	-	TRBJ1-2	CASSPGDRNYGYTF	TGTGCCAGCAGCCCCGGGGACCGCAACTATGGCTACACCTTC
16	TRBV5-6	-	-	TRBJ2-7	CASSLDPGKADYEQYF	TGTGCCAGCAGCTTGGACCCGGGAAAGGCCGACTACGAGCAGTACTTC
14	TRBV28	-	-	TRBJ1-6	CASSSGGYNSPLHF	TGTGCCAGCAGTTCCGGGGGGTATAATTCACCCCTCCACTTT
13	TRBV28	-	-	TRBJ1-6	CASRDKANSPLHF	TGTGCCAGCAGAGACAAGGCGAATTCACCCCTCCACTTT
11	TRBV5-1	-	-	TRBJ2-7	CASSLGYEQYF	TGCGCCAGCAGCTTGGGATACGAGCAGTACTTC
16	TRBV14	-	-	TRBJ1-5	CASSAQIRASGQPQHF	TGTGCCAGCAGCGCTCAGATACGGGCATCGGGACAGCCCCAGCATTTT
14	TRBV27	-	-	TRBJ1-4	CASRRTVDNEKLFF	TGTGCCAGCAGACGGACCGTCGACAATGAAAAACTGTTTTTT
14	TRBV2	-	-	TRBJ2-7	CASNLRPPLYEQYF	TGTGCCAGCAACCTACGCCCCCCACTTTACGAGCAGTACTTC
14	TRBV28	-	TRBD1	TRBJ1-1	CASSEQGLGTEAFF	TGTGCCAGCAGTGAACAGGGGTTGGGCACTGAAGCTTTCTTT
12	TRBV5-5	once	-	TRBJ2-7	CATGGGTYEQYF	TGTGCCACTGGCGGCGGGACCTACGAGCAGTACTTC
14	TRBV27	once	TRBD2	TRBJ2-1	CASTGRSSLDEQFF	TGTGCCAGTACCGGGAGGTCAAGTTTAGATGAGCAGTTCTTC
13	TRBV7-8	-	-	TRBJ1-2	CASSLDWGYGYTF	TGTGCCAGCAGCTTAGATTGGGGCTATGGCTACACCTTC
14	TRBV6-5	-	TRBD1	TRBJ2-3	CASSYRGPTDTQYF	TGTGCCAGCAGTTATAGGGGGCCCACAGATACGCAGTATTTT
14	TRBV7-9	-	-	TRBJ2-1	CASSLYSRGNEQFF	TGTGCCAGCAGCCTATACTCCCGGGGGAATGAGCAGTTCTTC
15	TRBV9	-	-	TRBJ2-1	CASSLAGHSYNEQFF	TGTGCCAGCAGCCTAGCAGGGCACTCCTACAATGAGCAGTTCTTC
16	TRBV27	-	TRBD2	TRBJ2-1	CASRSGGASGYNEQFF	TGTGCCAGCCGCTCCGGGGGGGCTAGCGGGTACAATGAGCAGTTCTTC
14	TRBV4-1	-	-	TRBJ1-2	CASSQDRSNWGYTF	TGCGCCAGCAGCCAAGATAGGTCAAATTGGGGCTACACCTTC
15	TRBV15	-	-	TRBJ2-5	CATSRVGRPQETQYF	TGTGCCACCAGCAGAGTCGGCAGACCCCAAGAGACCCAGTACTTC
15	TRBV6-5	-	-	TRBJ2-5	CASSYSGHYWETQYF	TGTGCCAGCAGTTACTCGGGACATTACTGGGAGACCCAGTACTTC
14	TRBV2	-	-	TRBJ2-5	CACGVEAVGETQYF	TGTGCCTGCGGTGTAGAGGCGGTTGGGGAGACCCAGTACTTC
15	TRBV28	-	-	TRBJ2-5	CASSFLGVSAETQYF	TGTGCCAGCAGCTTTTTGGGGGTTTCGGCAGAGACCCAGTACTTC
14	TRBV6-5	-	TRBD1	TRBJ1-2	CASRNLDRGYGYTF	TGTGCCAGCAGGAATTTGGACAGGGGCTATGGCTACACCTTC
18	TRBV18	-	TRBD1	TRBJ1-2	CASSPLSTTGDTNYGYTF	TGTGCCAGCTCACCACTCTCCACCACAGGGGATACTAACTATGGCTACACCTTC
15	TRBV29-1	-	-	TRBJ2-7	CSAIGGQALPYEQYF	TGCAGCGCCATAGGCGGGCAGGCCCTTCCCTACGAGCAGTACTTC
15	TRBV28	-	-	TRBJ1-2	CASMRAPLLNYGYTF	TGTGCCAGCATGCGGGCCCCTCTTTTAAATTATGGCTACACCTTC
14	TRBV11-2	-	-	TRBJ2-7	CASSLQRLSYEQYF	TGTGCCAGCAGCTTACAGAGATTATCCTACGAGCAGTACTTC
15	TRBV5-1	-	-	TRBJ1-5	CASSRLGGSNQPQHF	TGCGCCAGCAGCCGCCTCGGGGGCAGCAATCAGCCCCAGCATTTT
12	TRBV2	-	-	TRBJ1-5	CASRTTNQPQHF	TGTGCCAGCAGGACAACCAATCAGCCCCAGCATTTT
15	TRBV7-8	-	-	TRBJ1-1	CASSPEMMQNTEAFF	TGTGCCAGCAGCCCGGAGATGATGCAAAACACTGAAGCTTTCTTT
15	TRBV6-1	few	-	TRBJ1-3	CASGERVSAGNTIYF	TGTGCCAGCGGGGAAAGGGTCTCGGCTGGAAACACCATATATTTT
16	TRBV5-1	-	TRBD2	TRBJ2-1	CASSPSSGISYNEQFF	TGCGCCAGCAGCCCCTCTAGCGGGATTTCCTACAATGAGCAGTTCTTC
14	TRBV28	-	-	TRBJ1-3	CASTKRPPGNTIYF	TGTGCCAGCACCAAAAGACCCCCGGGGAACACCATATATTTT
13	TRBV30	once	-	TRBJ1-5	CAWGWGRGQPQHF	TGTGCCTGGGGGTGGGGTCGAGGTCAGCCCCAGCATTTT
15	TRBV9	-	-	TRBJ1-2	CASSLKGTFNYGYTF	TGTGCCAGCAGCCTCAAAGGAACCTTTAACTATGGCTACACCTTC
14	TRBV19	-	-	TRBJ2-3	CASNEDSLVDTQYF	TGTGCCAGTAACGAGGACTCTTTGGTGGATACGCAGTATTTT
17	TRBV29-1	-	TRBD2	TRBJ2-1	CSVTTSGEHYTGNEQFF	TGCAGCGTGACGACTAGCGGGGAGCATTATACAGGGAATGAGCAGTTCTTC
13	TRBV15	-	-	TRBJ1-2	CATSRDRYYGYTF	TGTGCCACCAGCAGAGACCGATACTATGGCTACACCTTC
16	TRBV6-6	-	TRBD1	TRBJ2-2	CASTLIGQGVAGELFF	TGTGCCAGCACCCTAATCGGACAGGGGGTGGCCGGGGAGCTGTTTTTT
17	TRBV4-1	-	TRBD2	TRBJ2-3	CASSQTRTSGRAGAQYF	TGCGCCAGCAGCCAAACCCGGACTAGCGGGAGGGCCGGGGCGCAGTATTTT
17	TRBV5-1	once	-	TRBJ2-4	CASSLFLSNVAKNIQYF	TGCGCCAGCAGCTTGTTCCTATCTAACGTAGCCAAAAACATTCAGTACTTC
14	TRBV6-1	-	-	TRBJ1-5	CASSRIREGQPQHF	TGTGCCAGCAGCCGTATCAGGGAAGGGCAGCCCCAGCATTTT
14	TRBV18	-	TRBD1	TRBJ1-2	CASSPAGGSYGYTF	TGTGCCAGCTCACCGGCAGGGGGCAGCTATGGCTACACCTTC
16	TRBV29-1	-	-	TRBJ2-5	CSVEDTLGRGQETQYF	TGCAGCGTTGAAGATACCTTGGGCAGGGGCCAAGAGACCCAGTACTTC
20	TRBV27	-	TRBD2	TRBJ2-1	CASALLGLPASPPLYNEQFF	TGTGCCAGCGCTCTTCTGGGACTACCGGCGAGTCCTCCCTTATACAATGAGCAGTTCTTC
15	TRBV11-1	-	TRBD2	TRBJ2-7	CASSLRSTSGRAQYF	TGTGCCAGCAGCTTACGATCAACTAGCGGGAGGGCCCAGTACTTC
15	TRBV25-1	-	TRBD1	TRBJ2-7	CASSEFRDRGHEQYF	TGTGCCAGCAGTGAATTCCGGGACAGGGGTCACGAGCAGTACTTC
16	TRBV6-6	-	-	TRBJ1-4	CASSYSPFTGIEKLFF	TGTGCCAGCAGTTACTCACCCTTCACAGGGATTGAAAAACTGTTTTTT
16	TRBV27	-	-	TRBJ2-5	CASRSGGGYGLETQYF	TGTGCCAGTCGTTCAGGTGGGGGCTATGGTCTGGAGACCCAGTACTTC
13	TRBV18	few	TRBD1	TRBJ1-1	CASSQGGLTEAFF	TGTGCCAGCTCCCAGGGGGGGCTGACTGAAGCTTTCTTT
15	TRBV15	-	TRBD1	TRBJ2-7	CATSSLRQGDSEQYF	TGTGCCACCAGCAGCCTCCGACAGGGGGATAGCGAGCAGTACTTC